This T cell receptor beta chain was sequenced in a study of cytomegalovirus exposure and HLA in healthy donors. Notes on the study in general: The productive fraction for most TCR beta V segments was about 87% or about 30% in an earlier analysis. Analysis performed later found 16,000 or so TCR beta sequences associated with HLA alleles at 0.05 false discovery rate. The study reported that TCR beta sequences accurately predicted HLA-A and HLA-B alleles in most subjects. Follow-up analysis seemed to connect common viral pathogens with several of the most significant clusters identified.

The PCR used 60 Vbeta and 13 Jbeta primers. TCRdb's copy holds only in-frame clones and misses some; the assay was immunoSEQ multiplex PCR. The table shows around 200,000 clones, with around 83% occurring only once. Comments on this clone: Its cognate antigen is unknown.

This receptor was taken from a woman aged 45-65 years in good health and CMV-seropositive. Sequencing input: PBMCs.

The CDR3 bases are TGTGCCAGCAGTGATTCGGGTGGGAACACTGAAGCTTTCTTT. As protein: CASSDSGGNTEAFF. The rearrangement links TRBV6-1 to TRBJ1-1; no firm D call. The CDR3 runs to 14 residues. Germline assignment: CDR1 MNHNS and CDR2 SASEGT. V was clipped by 3 bases and J by 1 base, with 9 bases between them.